The rows below give T cell receptor beta chains drawn from one sample of a study of blood T cell repertoires in COVID-19. Some clones are missing from TCRdb's copy, which holds only in-frame ones; the method was immunoSEQ multiplex PCR. The top ten clones hold around 3.5% of a sample with roughly 340,000 clones, roughly 89% of them seen once. The sequenced sample consisted of peripheral blood. The receptors shown here come from a woman aged 18 to 35 who had recovered from COVID-19. Each CDR3 is given without its conserved first and last residue. A row's size may be missing; if present it is once, few, many or a size class.

ASGRQGGYQETQY | TRBJ2-5 | . | TRBV5-1
ASSPGISGRRWGEQF | TRBJ2-1 | . | TRBV18
ASRRPGQGADEQF | TRBJ2-1 | . | TRBV6-5
ASSYPGTSGRTGETQY | TRBJ2-5 | . | TRBV6-2/TRBV6-3
AISVEASGANVLT | TRBJ2-6 | . | TRBV10-3
ASSQEGQGSYNEQF | TRBJ2-1 | . | TRBV4-3
ASSQGLAGGPNTGELF | TRBJ2-2 | . | TRBV6-6
ASSWEGKGNQPQH | TRBJ1-5 | . | TRBV6-2/TRBV6-3
ASSPRLAGGTDTQY | TRBJ2-3 | . | TRBV7-9
AWSEPFKGRGILGGNSPLH | TRBJ1-6 | . | TRBV30
ASSPSGVGATFYGYT | TRBJ1-2 | . | TRBV11-3
ASSETGGMYNEQF | TRBJ2-1 | . | TRBV9
ASSPSGGGPYGYT | TRBJ1-2 | . | TRBV4-1
ASSPLGRETKTQY | TRBJ2-5 | . | TRBV6-2/TRBV6-3
ASSSPLTDTQY | TRBJ2-3 | . | TRBV5-1
ASSEGSSWGMNTEAF | TRBJ1-1 | . | TRBV2
ASSSMTSGRARDTQY | TRBJ2-3 | . | TRBV6-2/TRBV6-3
ASSRQGTTEAF | TRBJ1-1 | . | TRBV7-2
ASSQGTAAEAF | TRBJ1-1 | . | TRBV5-5
ASSVRGVDEQF | TRBJ2-1 | . | TRBV9
ASSPTTGVVGYT | TRBJ1-2 | once | TRBV5-1
ASSSRDRTDTQY | TRBJ2-3 | . | TRBV11-3
ASSPQQAVYT | TRBJ1-2 | . | TRBV7-9
ASSEAHPGTSGGSTDTQY | TRBJ2-3 | . | TRBV6-1
ASSGRDSLNYGYT | TRBJ1-2 | . | TRBV11-3
ASSPPYGNSYNEQF | TRBJ2-1 | . | TRBV18
ASSVTGAREKLF | TRBJ1-4 | . | TRBV5-1
ASTIRPGRNTEAF | TRBJ1-1 | . | TRBV19
ASTRSTQGVEKLF | TRBJ1-4 | . | TRBV19
ASSQDRLAGVGYNEQF | TRBJ2-1 | . | TRBV4-3
ASSRGDLAGSRSSYNEQF | TRBJ2-1 | . | TRBV4-1
ASSLGWGGAPTDTQY | TRBJ2-3 | . | TRBV6-2/TRBV6-3
ASSLWSPGSLRTDTQY | TRBJ2-3 | . | TRBV3-1/TRBV3-2
ASSYDEGATEAF | TRBJ1-1 | . | TRBV6-2/TRBV6-3
ASSAGRMNTEAF | TRBJ1-1 | . | TRBV19
AWSIGGIVETQY | TRBJ2-5 | . | TRBV30
ASSLSGGNTEAF | TRBJ1-1 | . | TRBV28
ASSPGEGPDTQY | TRBJ2-3 | . | TRBV3-1/TRBV3-2
ASKISGRVADTQY | TRBJ2-3 | . | TRBV10-2
ASSLIQGATGELF | TRBJ2-2 | once | TRBV7-8
ASSLFIGAGGETQY | TRBJ2-5 | . | TRBV5-1
ASSIVTGGFAF | TRBJ1-1 | . | TRBV19
AWSVSGPRAF | TRBJ1-1 | . | TRBV30
ASSLDGYNSPLH | TRBJ1-6 | . | TRBV7-8
ASRYGLAGGEQF | TRBJ2-1 | once | TRBV7-8